The 7 T cell receptor beta chains in this list originate from one sample, sequenced in a study of shared clonotypes between healthy human individuals. Here immunoSEQ multiplex PCR was the method, and the copy in TCRdb shows in-frame clones only, minus some. The sample contains millions of clones, roughly 94% of which appear only once. The sequenced sample was naive CD4+ T cells sorted from blood. Subset defined: CD45RA+ positively selected. The receptor set was obtained from a man aged 18 to 29 in good health.

Note on this clone: Other DNA sequences in the sample encode the same CDR3. The chain combines TRBV27 with TRBJ2-7; D remains ambiguous. V dropped 0 bases and J dropped 2 bases, with 8 bases sitting between them. The CDR3 extends over 14 amino acids. The V gene's germline CDR1 is MNHEY and CDR2 SMNVEV (reference sequence). The CDR3 region has the DNA TGTGCCAGCAGTTTATCGCCAGGCCCCTACGAGCAGTACTTC. Protein product: CASSLSPGPYEQYF.

The CDR3 DNA reads as TGTGCCAGTAGTACCGGACAGGCCGGGAACACTGAAGCTTTCTTT. This sequence encodes CASSTGQAGNTEAFF. V is TRBV19 and J is TRBJ1-1; 7 bases line up with TRBD1. The CDR3 spans 15 residues. The V segment lost 4 bases and the J segment 1 base; nucleotides outside the gene matches: 6. Germline lookup yields CDR1 LNHDA and CDR2 SQIVND (reference sequence). The complete variable domain, with remaining parts taken from reference TRBV19 and TRBJ1-1, reads DGGITQSPKYLFRKEGQNVTLSCEQNLNHDAMYWYRQDPGQGLRLIYYSQIVNDFQKGDIAEGYSVSREKKESFPLTVTSAQKNPTAFYLCASSTGQAGNTEAFFGQGTRLTVV.

This clone has only a few counts. This chain links TRBV6-1 with TRBJ1-5; TRBD1 matches at 7 bases. Per the germline V gene, CDR1 is MNHNS and CDR2 is SASEGT. The V segment lost 4 bases and the J segment 0 bases; nucleotides outside the gene matches: 12. The CDR3 sequence is 18 residues long. CDR3 sequence (DNA): TGTGCCAGCAGTGTACATCTAGGGACAGAGTATAGCAATCAGCCCCAGCATTTT. Protein sequence: CASSVHLGTEYSNQPQHF.

This CDR3 is CASTETGYGYTF. Here the CDR3 DNA reads TGTGCCAGTACCGAGACCGGATATGGCTACACCTTC. This chain connects TRBV19 to TRBJ1-2; D gene uncertain. Germline V lookup: CDR1 LNHDA, CDR2 SQIVND (reference sequence). V gave up 7 bases and J gave up 5 bases, with 11 bases separating them. The CDR3 is 12 amino acids.

The CDR3 is CASSVSETPLHF. In nucleotides, the CDR3 is TGTGCCAGCAGTGTAAGTGAGACTCCCCTCCACTTT. The gene calls are TRBV28 and TRBJ1-6; D remains ambiguous. Germline-derived CDR1 and CDR2 are MDHEN and SYDVKM. Trimming removed 5 bases from V and 13 bases from J, with 12 bases in between. The CDR3 loop spans 12 amino acids. Drawing the rest from reference TRBV28 and TRBJ1-6, the complete variable domain is DVKVTQSSRYLVKRTGEKVFLECVQDMDHENMFWYRQDPGLGLRLIYFSYDVKMKEKGDIPEGYSVSREKKERFSLILESASTNQTSMYLCASSVSETPLHFGNGTRLTVT.

The chain has TRBV11-2 and TRBJ2-5, with D uncertain. This CDR3 contains 16 residues. The germline V gene has CDR1 SGHAT and CDR2 FQNNGV. The V end lost 5 bases, the J end lost 4 bases, and 20 bases lay between the germline ends. As DNA, the CDR3 is TGTGCCAGCAGCCCGGGCGAACGTCTAAAGGGAGAGACCCAGTACTTC. Amino acids: CASSPGERLKGETQYF.

The CDR3 coding sequence is TGTGCCAGCAGCCGCAAAACTGAGACAGGGCGGAACACCGGGGAGCTGTTTTTT. This gives the protein CASSRKTETGRNTGELFF. The chain uses TRBV27 and TRBJ2-2, with 7 bases aligning to TRBD1. This CDR3 is built from 18 residues. The V gene's germline CDR1 is MNHEY and CDR2 SMNVEV (reference sequence). V lost 6 bases and J lost 1; bases outside the gene matches: 14.